This record looks at one TCR beta chain sequence and its context. This same CDR3 is encoded by further DNA sequences in the sample. V was clipped by 2 bases and J by 5 bases, with 6 bases between them. Per the germline V gene, CDR1 is MNHEY and CDR2 is SVGAGI. The CDR3 contains 13 residues. Naive CD8 cells comprised CD45RO-negative, CCR7-positively selected cells, excluding terminally differentiated effector memory CD45RA+ cells. The donors, healthy adults who were HIV-negative, had experienced no recent acute infections or vaccinations. At the deep level, the assay was run. Every immunoSEQ plate was one replicate of a subset's evenly spread DNA. In the sorted-subset replicate PCRs, approximately 200 ng DNA, 30,000 or so T cell genomes, was used. Produced via immunoSEQ multiplex PCR; TCRdb's table is partial and in-frame only. This table has a few million clones, about 93% appearing once. These data belong to a study of shared clonotypes between healthy human individuals.

Sequenced input: naive CD8+ T cells from PBMCs. The chain has TRBV6-5 and TRBJ2-2; D is undetermined. This clonotype originated in a man aged 18-30 years in good health. Some clones in this sample may be carry-over from other donors' samples. The CDR3 DNA reads TGTGCCAGCAGTTACGTGAGGACCGGGGAGCTGTTTTTT. Its protein is CASSYVRTGELFF.